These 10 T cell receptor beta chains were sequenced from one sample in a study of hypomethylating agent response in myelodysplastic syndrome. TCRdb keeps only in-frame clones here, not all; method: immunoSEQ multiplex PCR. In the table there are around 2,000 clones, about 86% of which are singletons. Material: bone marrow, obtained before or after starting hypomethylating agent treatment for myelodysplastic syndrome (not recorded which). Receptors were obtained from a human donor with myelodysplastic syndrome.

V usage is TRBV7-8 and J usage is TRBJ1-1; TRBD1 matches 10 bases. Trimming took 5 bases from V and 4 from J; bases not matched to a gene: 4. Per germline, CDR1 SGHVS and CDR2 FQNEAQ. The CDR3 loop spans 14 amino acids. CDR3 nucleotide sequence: TGTGCCAGCAGCCCCCGGACAGGGGGCACTGAAGCTTTCTTT. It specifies CASSPRTGGTEAFF.

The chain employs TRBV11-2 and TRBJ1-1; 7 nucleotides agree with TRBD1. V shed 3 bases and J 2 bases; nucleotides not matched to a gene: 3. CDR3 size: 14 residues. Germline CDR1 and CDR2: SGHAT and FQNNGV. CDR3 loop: CASSLRDRNTEAFF. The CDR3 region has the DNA TGTGCCAGCAGCTTGAGGGACAGAAACACTGAAGCTTTCTTT.

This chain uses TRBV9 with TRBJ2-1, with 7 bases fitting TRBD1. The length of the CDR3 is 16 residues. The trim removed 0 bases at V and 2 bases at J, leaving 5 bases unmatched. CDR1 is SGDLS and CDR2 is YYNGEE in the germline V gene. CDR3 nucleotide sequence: TGTGCCAGCAGCGTAGCAGGGGGTCTAGCCTACAATGAGCAGTTCTTC. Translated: CASSVAGGLAYNEQFF.

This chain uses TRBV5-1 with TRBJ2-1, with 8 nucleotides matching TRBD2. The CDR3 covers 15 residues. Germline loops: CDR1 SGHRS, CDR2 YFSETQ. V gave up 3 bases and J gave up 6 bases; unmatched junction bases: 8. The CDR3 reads CASSSGLASVNEQFF. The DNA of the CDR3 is TGCGCCAGCAGCTCCGGACTAGCCTCCGTCAATGAGCAGTTCTTC.

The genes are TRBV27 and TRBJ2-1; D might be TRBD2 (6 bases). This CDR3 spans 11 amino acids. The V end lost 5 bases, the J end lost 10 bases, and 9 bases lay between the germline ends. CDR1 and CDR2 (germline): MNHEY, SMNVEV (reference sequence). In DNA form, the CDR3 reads TGTGCCAGCAGTGCGGGACCCGAGCAGTTCTTC. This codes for CASSAGPEQFF.

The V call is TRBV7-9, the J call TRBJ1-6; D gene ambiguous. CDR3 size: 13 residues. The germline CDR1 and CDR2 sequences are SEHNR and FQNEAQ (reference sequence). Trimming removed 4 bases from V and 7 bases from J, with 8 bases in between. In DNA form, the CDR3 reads TGTGCCAGCAGCTCTGACGGGAATTCACCCCTCCACTTT. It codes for CASSSDGNSPLHF.

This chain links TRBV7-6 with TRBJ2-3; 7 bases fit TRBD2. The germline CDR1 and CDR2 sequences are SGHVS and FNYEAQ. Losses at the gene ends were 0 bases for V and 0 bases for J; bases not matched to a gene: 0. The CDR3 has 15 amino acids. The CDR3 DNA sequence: TGTGCCAGCAGCTTAGCTAGCGGGAGCACAGATACGCAGTATTTT. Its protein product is CASSLASGSTDTQYF.

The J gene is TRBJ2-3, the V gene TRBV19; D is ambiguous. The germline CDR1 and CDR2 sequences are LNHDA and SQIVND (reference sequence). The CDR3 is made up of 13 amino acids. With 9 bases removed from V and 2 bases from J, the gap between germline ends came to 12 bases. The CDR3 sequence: CASRYTVTDTQYF. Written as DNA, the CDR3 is TGTGCCAGCCGGTACACGGTCACAGATACGCAGTATTTT.

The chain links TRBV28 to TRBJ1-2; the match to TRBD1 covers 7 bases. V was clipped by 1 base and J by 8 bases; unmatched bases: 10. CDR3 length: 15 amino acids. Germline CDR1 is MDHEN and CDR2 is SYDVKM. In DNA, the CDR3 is TGTGCCAGCAGTTTATCCCCCGACAGGGTAGGAGGCTACACCTTC. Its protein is CASSLSPDRVGGYTF.

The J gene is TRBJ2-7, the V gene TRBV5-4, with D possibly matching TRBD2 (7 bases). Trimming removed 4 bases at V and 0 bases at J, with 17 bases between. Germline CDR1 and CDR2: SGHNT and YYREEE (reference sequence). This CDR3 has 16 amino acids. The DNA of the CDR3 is TGTGCCAGCAGCCCGGGGGGCGGGAGCCTCTCCTACGAGCAGTACTTC. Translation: CASSPGGGSLSYEQYF.